Below are 3 T cell receptor beta chains sequenced from a single sample in a study of blood T cells in healthy people across ages. The use of a sample-barcoded 5' primer and a J-beta primer mix characterized a second PCR of about 7 to 12 cycles. A single record per CDR3 protein comes from TCRdb applying MiXCR to the 5' RACE reads. This table holds 850,000 to 1,000,000 distinct CDR3 sequences, 51% found once. Specimen: blood. All receptors come from a woman in her sixties in good health.

The genes are TRBV6-5 and TRBJ1-3, with D hard to call. The CDR3 length is 14 residues. The V gene's germline CDR1 is MNHEY and CDR2 SVGAGI. The V end was cut by 5 bases, the J end by 2 bases, with 10 bases between. DNA for the CDR3: TGTGCCAGCAGTCCTCGGATAACTGGAAACACCATATATTTT. Protein sequence: CASSPRITGNTIYF.

The V call is TRBV6-5, the J call TRBJ2-5; maybe TRBD2 (5 bases). Germline loops: CDR1 MNHEY, CDR2 SVGAGI. The CDR3 is made up of 15 amino acids. V lost 5 bases to trimming and J lost 11 bases, with 24 bases between them. The CDR3 is CASSPALRAHNEQYF. DNA of the CDR3: TGTGCCAGCAGTCCGGCCCTGCGGGCCCACAATGAGCAGTACTTC.

This clonotype was observed a few times. The chain uses TRBV12-3 or TRBV12-4 and TRBJ2-4; 8 bases are a match to TRBD2. This CDR3 spans 17 amino acids. J lost 1 base, V lost 5 bases, and 10 bases had no gene match. The CDR3 sequence: CASSPGGGPLAKNIQYF. CDR3 nucleotides: TGTGCCAGCAGTCCCGGGGGGGGACCTCTTGCCAAAAACATTCAGTACTTC.